One and the same sample provided the 2 T cell receptor beta chains below, sequenced in a study of cytomegalovirus exposure and HLA in healthy donors. Use of 60 Vbeta and 13 Jbeta primers characterized the PCR. Produced via immunoSEQ multiplex PCR; TCRdb's table is partial and in-frame only. The table lists 95,000 to 150,000 clones, around 66% of them singletons, with approximately 8.5% in the top ten. Sequencing input: PBMCs. The receptors come from a woman aged 35 to 49 in good health and CMV-seropositive.

A few counts support this clone. The chain uses TRBV30 and TRBJ1-2; the match to TRBD1 covers 7 bases. The CDR3 loop spans 15 amino acids. The V gene end was trimmed by 4 bases and the J gene end by 2 bases; junction bases not matched to a gene: 10. Germline V gene lookup returns CDR1 GTSNPN and CDR2 SVGIG (reference sequence). This chain's CDR3 is CAWTLPGQANYGYTF. The CDR3 nucleotides are TGTGCCTGGACCCTCCCCGGACAGGCGAACTATGGCTACACCTTC. Drawing the rest from reference TRBV30 and TRBJ1-2, the complete variable domain is SQTIHQWPATLVQPVGSPLSLECTVEGTSNPNLYWYRQAAGRGLQLLFYSVGIGQISSEVPQNLSASRPQDRQFILSSKKLLLSDSGFYLCAWTLPGQANYGYTFGSGTRLTVV.

The sample holds one count of this clone. The rearrangement uses TRBV5-1 and TRBJ1-4; D remains ambiguous. The CDR3 runs to 15 residues. The ends were cut back, 0 bases at V and 8 bases at J, with 14 bases in the middle. Germline V gene data show CDR1 as SGHRS and CDR2 as YFSETQ. The CDR3 DNA is TGCGCCAGCAGCTTGGCCGGTCCGGGTGGAGAAAAACTGTTTTTT. Translated, it gives CASSLAGPGGEKLFF.